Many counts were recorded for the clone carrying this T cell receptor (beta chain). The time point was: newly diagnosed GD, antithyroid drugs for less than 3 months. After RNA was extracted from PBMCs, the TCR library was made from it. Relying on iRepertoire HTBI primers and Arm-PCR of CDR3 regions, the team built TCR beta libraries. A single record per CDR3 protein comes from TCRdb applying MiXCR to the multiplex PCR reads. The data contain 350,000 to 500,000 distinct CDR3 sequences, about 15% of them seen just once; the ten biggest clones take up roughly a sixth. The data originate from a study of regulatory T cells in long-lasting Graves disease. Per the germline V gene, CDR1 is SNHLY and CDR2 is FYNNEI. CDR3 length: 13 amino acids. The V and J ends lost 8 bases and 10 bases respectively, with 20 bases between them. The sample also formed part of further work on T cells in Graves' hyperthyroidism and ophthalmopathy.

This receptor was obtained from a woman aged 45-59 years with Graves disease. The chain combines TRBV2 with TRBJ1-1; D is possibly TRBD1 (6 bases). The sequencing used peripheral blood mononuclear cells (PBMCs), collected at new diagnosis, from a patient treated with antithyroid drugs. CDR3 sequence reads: CASLPEQGLGAFF. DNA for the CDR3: TGTGCCAGCTTACCTGAACAGGGCTTAGGAGCTTTCTTT.